This is a list of T cell receptor beta chains from one sample in a study of T cells in Graves' hyperthyroidism and ophthalmopathy. Each CDR3 protein is one row after TCRdb ran MiXCR on the multiplex PCR reads. This table has 450,000 to 650,000 distinct CDR3 sequences, around 14% appearing once. The sequenced sample was blood. Receptors were obtained from a woman between 18 and 30 years old with Graves' ophthalmopathy. Each CDR3 is given with its conserved first and last residue. The order of the fields is J gene, D gene, clone size, V gene, CDR3 protein, CDR3 DNA. The D gene is left open where the match is weak. A clone size is listed for some rows: how often the clone was seen (once, few, many), or a class if it is expanded.

J gene: TRBJ1-3; D gene: .; clone size: many; V gene: TRBV28; CDR3 protein: CASTRMGDPLYF; CDR3 DNA: TGTGCCAGCACCCGAATGGGAGACCCTCTATATTTT
J gene: TRBJ2-1; D gene: TRBD2; clone size: few; V gene: TRBV4-1; CDR3 protein: CASSHNRLAGGSNEQFF; CDR3 DNA: TGCGCCAGCAGCCACAACCGCCTAGCGGGAGGGAGTAATGAGCAGTTCTTC
J gene: TRBJ2-7; D gene: TRBD1; clone size: many; V gene: TRBV28; CDR3 protein: CASITRGRGQAYEQYF; CDR3 DNA: TGTGCCAGCATCACCCGGGGCAGGGGGCAAGCCTACGAGCAGTACTTC
J gene: TRBJ2-1; D gene: .; clone size: many; V gene: TRBV28; CDR3 protein: CASSLSTHVYNEQFF; CDR3 DNA: TGTGCCAGCAGCCTGTCAACTCACGTCTACAATGAGCAGTTCTTC
J gene: TRBJ1-1; D gene: .; clone size: many; V gene: TRBV14; CDR3 protein: CASSQAPLNTEAFF; CDR3 DNA: TGTGCCAGCAGCCAAGCACCGTTGAACACTGAAGCTTTCTTT
J gene: TRBJ2-7; D gene: .; clone size: .; V gene: TRBV6-2/TRBV6-3; CDR3 protein: CASSYFSRSSYEQYF; CDR3 DNA: TGTGCCAGCAGTTACTTTTCCAGGAGCTCCTACGAGCAGTACTTC
J gene: TRBJ2-7; D gene: TRBD2; clone size: .; V gene: TRBV4-3; CDR3 protein: CASGPGTSDSYEQYF; CDR3 DNA: TGCGCCAGCGGCCCCGGGACTAGCGACTCCTACGAGCAGTACTTC
J gene: TRBJ2-4; D gene: TRBD2; clone size: once; V gene: TRBV7-3; CDR3 protein: CASRSSLAGGGAKNIQYF; CDR3 DNA: TGTGCCAGCAGGAGCTCCTTAGCGGGAGGGGGAGCCAAAAACATTCAGTACTTC
J gene: TRBJ2-1; D gene: TRBD1; clone size: many; V gene: TRBV5-6; CDR3 protein: CASSRGTGGFNEQFF; CDR3 DNA: TGTGCCAGCAGCCGTGGGACAGGGGGCTTCAATGAGCAGTTCTTC
J gene: TRBJ2-5; D gene: TRBD2; clone size: many; V gene: TRBV12-3/TRBV12-4; CDR3 protein: CASRSETSTAGTQYF; CDR3 DNA: TGTGCCAGCAGGAGCGAGACTAGCACCGCGGGGACCCAGTACTTC
J gene: TRBJ2-2; D gene: .; clone size: many; V gene: TRBV28; CDR3 protein: CASSLHSTNTGELFF; CDR3 DNA: TGTGCCAGCAGTTTACACAGCACGAACACCGGGGAGCTGTTTTTT
J gene: TRBJ1-2; D gene: .; clone size: many; V gene: TRBV29-1; CDR3 protein: CSVEDPGRGYTF; CDR3 DNA: TGCAGCGTTGAAGATCCAGGGCGGGGCTACACCTTC
J gene: TRBJ1-1; D gene: .; clone size: many; V gene: TRBV28; CDR3 protein: CASRPDRTEAFF; CDR3 DNA: TGTGCCAGCAGACCTGATCGGACTGAAGCTTTCTTT
J gene: TRBJ1-2; D gene: TRBD1; clone size: many; V gene: TRBV7-2; CDR3 protein: CASSLGQITYVYGYTF; CDR3 DNA: TGTGCCAGCAGCTTGGGACAGATAACATATGTCTATGGCTACACCTTC
J gene: TRBJ2-5; D gene: TRBD2; clone size: many; V gene: TRBV7-2; CDR3 protein: CASSLLPGLAGMYQETQYF; CDR3 DNA: TGTGCCAGCAGCTTACTACCGGGACTAGCGGGGATGTACCAAGAGACCCAGTACTTC
J gene: TRBJ2-7; D gene: .; clone size: few; V gene: TRBV19; CDR3 protein: CASSNSLAYEQYF; CDR3 DNA: TGTGCCAGTAGTAACTCTCTTGCCTACGAGCAGTACTTC
J gene: TRBJ2-7; D gene: TRBD2; clone size: many; V gene: TRBV6-1; CDR3 protein: CASSDREGLYEQYF; CDR3 DNA: TGTGCCAGCAGTGACCGGGAGGGCCTGTACGAGCAGTACTTC
J gene: TRBJ2-1; D gene: TRBD2; clone size: many; V gene: TRBV2; CDR3 protein: CASSQTSGPYNEQFF; CDR3 DNA: TGTGCCAGCAGTCAGACTAGCGGGCCTTACAATGAGCAGTTCTTC
J gene: TRBJ2-1; D gene: TRBD2; clone size: .; V gene: TRBV9; CDR3 protein: CASSDGPSGRYYNEQFF; CDR3 DNA: TGTGCCAGCAGCGATGGGCCTAGCGGGAGGTACTACAATGAGCAGTTCTTC
J gene: TRBJ2-1; D gene: TRBD1; clone size: many; V gene: TRBV12-5; CDR3 protein: CASARSGTAYNEQFF; CDR3 DNA: TGTGCTAGTGCCCGCTCTGGGACAGCGTACAATGAGCAGTTCTTC
J gene: TRBJ2-1; D gene: TRBD2; clone size: many; V gene: TRBV6-5; CDR3 protein: CASSYLSGRGTNEQFF; CDR3 DNA: TGTGCCAGCAGTTACTTAAGCGGGAGGGGTACCAATGAGCAGTTCTTC
J gene: TRBJ2-7; D gene: TRBD1; clone size: few; V gene: TRBV4-1; CDR3 protein: CASSQESLAGGRNEQYF; CDR3 DNA: TGCGCCAGCAGCCAAGAGTCCTTGGCAGGGGGTAGGAACGAGCAGTACTTC
J gene: TRBJ2-5; D gene: .; clone size: many; V gene: TRBV12-3/TRBV12-4; CDR3 protein: CASSLPSSQETQYF; CDR3 DNA: TGTGCCAGCAGCCTCCCAAGTAGTCAAGAGACCCAGTACTTC
J gene: TRBJ2-7; D gene: .; clone size: .; V gene: TRBV28; CDR3 protein: CTSKGGLREQYF; CDR3 DNA: TGTACCAGTAAAGGGGGACTCCGCGAGCAGTACTTC
J gene: TRBJ1-5; D gene: TRBD1; clone size: many; V gene: TRBV30; CDR3 protein: CAWSKTGTQPQHF; CDR3 DNA: TGTGCCTGGAGTAAGACAGGGACCCAGCCCCAGCATTTT
J gene: TRBJ2-1; D gene: TRBD1; clone size: many; V gene: TRBV30; CDR3 protein: CAWSLTGGNEQFF; CDR3 DNA: TGTGCCTGGAGTCTGACAGGGGGGAATGAGCAGTTCTTC
J gene: TRBJ1-1; D gene: .; clone size: many; V gene: TRBV29-1; CDR3 protein: CSVADGHGAFF; CDR3 DNA: TGCAGCGTAGCCGACGGACACGGGGCTTTCTTT
J gene: TRBJ2-1; D gene: .; clone size: many; V gene: TRBV12-3/TRBV12-4; CDR3 protein: CASSFSNEQFF; CDR3 DNA: TGTGCCAGCAGTTTTAGTAATGAGCAGTTCTTC
J gene: TRBJ2-5; D gene: .; clone size: many; V gene: TRBV6-2/TRBV6-3; CDR3 protein: CASSYSDNQETQYF; CDR3 DNA: TGTGCCAGCAGTTACTCGGACAACCAAGAGACCCAGTACTTC
J gene: TRBJ1-1; D gene: .; clone size: many; V gene: TRBV6-1; CDR3 protein: CASSEYLGRNTEAFF; CDR3 DNA: TGTGCCAGCAGTGAATACCTTGGCAGGAACACTGAAGCTTTCTTT
J gene: TRBJ2-2; D gene: .; clone size: .; V gene: TRBV7-2; CDR3 protein: CASSQIQVPNTGELFF; CDR3 DNA: TGTGCCAGCAGCCAAATACAGGTCCCGAACACCGGGGAGCTGTTTTTT
J gene: TRBJ2-3; D gene: TRBD2; clone size: many; V gene: TRBV4-2; CDR3 protein: CASSQEVAGGDTQYF; CDR3 DNA: TGTGCCAGCAGCCAAGAGGTAGCGGGTGGAGATACGCAGTATTTT
J gene: TRBJ1-1; D gene: .; clone size: many; V gene: TRBV7-3; CDR3 protein: CASSSGVNTEAFF; CDR3 DNA: TGTGCCAGCAGCTCTGGGGTGAACACTGAAGCTTTCTTT
J gene: TRBJ2-1; D gene: TRBD2; clone size: .; V gene: TRBV20-1; CDR3 protein: CSARDTSGSFYNEQFF; CDR3 DNA: TGCAGTGCTAGGGATACTAGCGGGAGTTTCTACAATGAGCAGTTCTTC
J gene: TRBJ1-4; D gene: .; clone size: once; V gene: TRBV19; CDR3 protein: CASARQGRWEKLFF; CDR3 DNA: TGTGCCAGTGCTCGGCAGGGACGTTGGGAAAAACTGTTTTTT
J gene: TRBJ2-7; D gene: .; clone size: many; V gene: TRBV6-5; CDR3 protein: CASSYSVQAFYEQYF; CDR3 DNA: TGTGCCAGCAGTTACTCGGTACAGGCTTTCTACGAGCAGTACTTC
J gene: TRBJ2-1; D gene: TRBD2; clone size: many; V gene: TRBV6-1; CDR3 protein: CASSRLEASGRWNEQFF; CDR3 DNA: TGTGCCAGCAGTCGCCTGGAGGCTAGCGGGAGGTGGAATGAGCAGTTCTTC
J gene: TRBJ1-1; D gene: .; clone size: many; V gene: TRBV12-3/TRBV12-4; CDR3 protein: CASRPSYENTEAFF; CDR3 DNA: TGTGCCAGCAGACCCTCTTATGAGAACACTGAAGCTTTCTTT
J gene: TRBJ2-4; D gene: TRBD2; clone size: .; V gene: TRBV4-1; CDR3 protein: CASSQAVASGSPFQYF; CDR3 DNA: TGCGCCAGCAGCCAAGCGGTGGCTAGCGGGAGCCCTTTTCAGTACTTC
J gene: TRBJ2-1; D gene: .; clone size: many; V gene: TRBV30; CDR3 protein: CAWSAGGPQFF; CDR3 DNA: TGTGCCTGGAGCGCAGGTGGTCCGCAGTTCTTC
J gene: TRBJ2-7; D gene: .; clone size: many; V gene: TRBV30; CDR3 protein: CAWSPGTSYEQYF; CDR3 DNA: TGTGCCTGGAGTCCCGGGACTTCCTACGAGCAGTACTTC
J gene: TRBJ2-3; D gene: TRBD2; clone size: many; V gene: TRBV10-3; CDR3 protein: CAISAPGRSTDTQYF; CDR3 DNA: TGTGCCATCAGTGCCCCCGGGAGGAGCACAGATACGCAGTATTTT
J gene: TRBJ2-6; D gene: TRBD2; clone size: few; V gene: TRBV28; CDR3 protein: CASGLAGAGANVLTF; CDR3 DNA: TGTGCCAGCGGACTAGCGGGAGCTGGGGCCAACGTCCTGACTTTC
J gene: TRBJ2-7; D gene: TRBD1; clone size: many; V gene: TRBV12-3/TRBV12-4; CDR3 protein: CASSPTGGGYEQYF; CDR3 DNA: TGTGCCAGCAGCCCCACAGGGGGAGGCTACGAGCAGTACTTC
J gene: TRBJ2-3; D gene: TRBD2; clone size: many; V gene: TRBV28; CDR3 protein: CASSSRLAGGPITDTQYF; CDR3 DNA: TGTGCCAGCAGTTCCAGACTAGCGGGAGGGCCGATAACAGATACGCAGTATTTT
J gene: TRBJ2-7; D gene: TRBD2; clone size: many; V gene: TRBV28; CDR3 protein: CASRRLAGDYEQYF; CDR3 DNA: TGTGCCAGCAGGCGACTAGCGGGGGACTACGAGCAGTACTTC
J gene: TRBJ2-2; D gene: TRBD1; clone size: many; V gene: TRBV5-1; CDR3 protein: CASSLATGGNTGELFF; CDR3 DNA: TGCGCCAGCAGCTTGGCGACAGGGGGCAACACCGGGGAGCTGTTTTTT
J gene: TRBJ2-7; D gene: .; clone size: many; V gene: TRBV27; CDR3 protein: CASSTSGTDLSEQYF; CDR3 DNA: TGTGCCAGCAGTACCTCCGGGACGGACCTAAGCGAGCAGTACTTC
J gene: TRBJ2-5; D gene: TRBD1; clone size: many; V gene: TRBV10-3; CDR3 protein: CAISLQGAPGETQYF; CDR3 DNA: TGTGCCATCAGCTTGCAGGGGGCGCCGGGAGAGACCCAGTACTTC
J gene: TRBJ2-5; D gene: TRBD2; clone size: few; V gene: TRBV4-1; CDR3 protein: CASSQVGLAGETQYF; CDR3 DNA: TGCGCCAGCAGCCAAGTCGGTCTAGCGGGAGAGACCCAGTACTTC
J gene: TRBJ1-2; D gene: .; clone size: many; V gene: TRBV27; CDR3 protein: CASSTTVYGYTF; CDR3 DNA: TGTGCCAGCAGTACGACCGTCTATGGCTACACCTTC